A selection of T cell receptor beta chains follows, all from one sample in a study of blood T cell repertoires in COVID-19. Measured with immunoSEQ multiplex PCR; TCRdb has only the in-frame clones, and not every one. In the table there are around 280,000 clones, about 90% of which are singletons. Sequences were obtained from peripheral blood. The receptors here all came from a woman aged 25 to 39 with COVID-19, enrolled during active disease. Each CDR3 is given with its conserved first and last residue. The D gene is left open where the match is weak. Size tells how often a clone was seen (once, few, many) or the class of an expanded clone, and some rows leave it out.

j_call clone_size v_call d_call cdr3_aa cdr3_nt
TRBJ1-4 - TRBV30 - CAWASGTGSFEKLFF TGTGCCTGGGCCTCTGGGACCGGGAGTTTCGAAAAACTGTTTTTT
TRBJ2-2 - TRBV2 TRBD2 CASSLAGRTGELFF TGTGCCAGCAGTCTAGCGGGACGAACCGGGGAGCTGTTTTTT
TRBJ2-7 - TRBV28 - CASSLLRSEQYF TGTGCCAGCAGTTTACTTCGTAGCGAGCAGTACTTC
TRBJ2-7 - TRBV13 - CASSLFANPYEQYF TGTGCCAGCAGCTTATTCGCGAACCCCTACGAGCAGTACTTC
TRBJ2-1 - TRBV18 TRBD1 CASSPPSDRGRGEQFF TGTGCCAGCTCACCACCTTCGGACAGGGGGCGAGGTGAGCAGTTCTTC
TRBJ2-5 once TRBV24-1 TRBD1 CATSDRDSQETQYF TGTGCCACCAGTGATCGGGACAGCCAAGAGACCCAGTACTTC
TRBJ2-1 - TRBV9 TRBD2 CASSVIAGGAEQFF TGTGCCAGCAGCGTAATAGCGGGAGGTGCTGAGCAGTTCTTC
TRBJ1-3 - TRBV2 - CASSQPRDFSGNTIYF TGTGCCAGCAGCCAACCGAGGGACTTCTCTGGAAACACCATATATTTT
TRBJ2-2 few TRBV3-1/TRBV3-2 TRBD2 CASSQRAGGPSTGELFF TGTGCCAGCAGCCAACGAGCGGGAGGGCCCAGCACCGGGGAGCTGTTTTTT
TRBJ2-7 - TRBV5-1 TRBD2 CASSLVLAGGGEQYF TGCGCCAGCAGCTTGGTCCTAGCGGGGGGAGGAGAGCAGTACTTC
TRBJ2-7 once TRBV11-3 TRBD2 CASSSGTSGSYEQYF TGTGCCAGCAGCTCCGGGACTAGCGGATCCTACGAGCAGTACTTC
TRBJ1-2 once TRBV25-1 - CASSEYGSGDYGYTF TGTGCCAGCAGTGAATATGGGTCAGGGGACTATGGCTACACCTTC
TRBJ2-2 - TRBV28 TRBD1 CASSSPTGAMNTGELFF TGTGCCAGCAGTTCCCCGACAGGGGCGATGAACACCGGGGAGCTGTTTTTT
TRBJ1-1 - TRBV10-3 TRBD1 CATAGGTGNVNTEAFF TGTGCCACCGCTGGGGGGACAGGGAACGTGAACACTGAAGCTTTCTTT
TRBJ2-2 once TRBV6-8 - CASRGGYTGELFF TGTGCCAGCAGGGGAGGCTACACCGGGGAGCTGTTTTTT
TRBJ2-5 - TRBV3-1/TRBV3-2 TRBD2 CASSQVPTSPRTQYF TGTGCCAGCAGCCAAGTACCGACTAGCCCCCGGACCCAGTACTTC
TRBJ1-6 - TRBV4-3 TRBD1 CASSQGQGLSPLHF TGCGCCAGCAGCCAGGGACAGGGTTTATCACCCCTCCACTTT
TRBJ2-2 once TRBV2 TRBD1 CASTVQGRRSGELFF TGTGCCAGCACCGTACAGGGGCGGCGGTCCGGGGAGCTGTTTTTT
TRBJ2-1 - TRBV30 TRBD2 CAWSVLTSGRREQFF TGTGCCTGGAGTGTACTTACTAGCGGGAGACGGGAGCAGTTCTTC
TRBJ2-3 - TRBV10-3 - CAISESPGVLTDTQYF TGTGCCATCAGTGAGTCGCCAGGGGTTCTGACAGATACGCAGTATTTT
TRBJ2-1 - TRBV2 TRBD2 CASTSGRGKNEQFF TGTGCCAGCACCAGCGGGAGGGGGAAAAATGAGCAGTTCTTC
TRBJ2-2 - TRBV7-8 TRBD2 CASSLAQLAGTRTGELFF TGTGCCAGCAGCTTAGCGCAGCTAGCGGGAACGCGCACCGGGGAGCTGTTTTTT
TRBJ1-1 - TRBV27 - CASSLGGSYTEAFF TGTGCCAGCAGTTTAGGAGGTTCGTACACTGAAGCTTTCTTT
TRBJ1-6 - TRBV14 - CASSHRRGTATNSPLHF TGTGCCAGCAGCCATCGTCGGGGGACCGCAACTAATTCACCCCTCCACTTT
TRBJ2-1 - TRBV6-5 TRBD2 CASQTGTSGNEQFF TGTGCCAGCCAAACCGGGACTAGCGGTAATGAGCAGTTCTTC
TRBJ2-5 - TRBV19 - CASSEGQGRETQYF TGTGCCAGTAGTGAAGGGCAGGGTCGAGAGACCCAGTACTTC
TRBJ1-2 - TRBV5-1 TRBD1 CASSLPGGGYGYTF TGCGCCAGCAGCTTGCCAGGGGGCGGGTATGGCTACACCTTC
TRBJ2-4 - TRBV7-3 TRBD2 CASSLGEGRGLAKNIQYF TGTGCCAGCAGCTTAGGGGAGGGGAGGGGACTAGCCAAAAACATTCAGTACTTC
TRBJ2-7 - TRBV5-1 - CASSLVGGGEQYF TGCGCCAGCAGCTTAGTGGGAGGGGGCGAGCAGTACTTC
TRBJ2-7 - TRBV9 - CASSVGRSQMSSYEQYF TGTGCCAGCAGCGTAGGGCGGTCCCAAATGAGCTCCTACGAGCAGTACTTC
TRBJ2-7 once TRBV7-2 TRBD1 CASSLPGQGSEQYF TGTGCCAGCAGCTTGCCCGGACAGGGAAGCGAGCAGTACTTC
TRBJ2-1 - TRBV15 TRBD2 CATSRDWRGLADYNEQFF TGTGCCACCAGCAGAGATTGGCGGGGACTAGCGGACTACAATGAGCAGTTCTTC
TRBJ1-6 - TRBV30 - CAWRGSSYNSPLHF TGTGCCTGGAGGGGGAGCTCCTATAATTCACCCCTCCACTTT